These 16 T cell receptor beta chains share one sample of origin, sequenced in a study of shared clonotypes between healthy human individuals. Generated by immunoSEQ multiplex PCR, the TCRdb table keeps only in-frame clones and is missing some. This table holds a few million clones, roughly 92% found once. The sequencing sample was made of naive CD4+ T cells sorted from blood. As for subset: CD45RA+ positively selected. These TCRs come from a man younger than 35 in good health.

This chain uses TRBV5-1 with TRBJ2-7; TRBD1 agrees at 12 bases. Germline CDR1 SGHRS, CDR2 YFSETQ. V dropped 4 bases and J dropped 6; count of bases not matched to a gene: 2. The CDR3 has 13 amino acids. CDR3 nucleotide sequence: TGCGCCAGCAGCCCGGGACAGGGGGCCGAGCAGTACTTC. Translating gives CASSPGQGAEQYF.

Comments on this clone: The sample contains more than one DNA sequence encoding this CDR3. The chain's CDR3 is CASSPGTGGYEQYF. The CDR3 nucleotides are TGTGCCAGCAGCCCCGGGACAGGGGGCTACGAGCAGTACTTC. The gene calls are TRBV28 and TRBJ2-7; TRBD1 matches 11 bases. V was pared by 6 bases and J by 3 bases, with 4 bases of the junction left unmatched. This CDR3 is built from 14 residues. The germline V gene has CDR1 MDHEN and CDR2 SYDVKM.

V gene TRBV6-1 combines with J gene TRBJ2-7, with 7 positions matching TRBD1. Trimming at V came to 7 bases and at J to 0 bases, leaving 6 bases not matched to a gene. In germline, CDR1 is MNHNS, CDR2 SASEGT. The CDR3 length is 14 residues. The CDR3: CASKDRQSSYEQYF. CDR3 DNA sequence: TGTGCCAGCAAGGACAGGCAAAGCTCCTACGAGCAGTACTTC.

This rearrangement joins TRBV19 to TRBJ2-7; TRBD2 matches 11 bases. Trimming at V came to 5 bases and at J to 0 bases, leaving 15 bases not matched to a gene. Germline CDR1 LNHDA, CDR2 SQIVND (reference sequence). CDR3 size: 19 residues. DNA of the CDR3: TGTGCCAGTAGTTCGCGCGGGACTAGCGGTTCCAATCTCTCCTACGAGCAGTACTTC. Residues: CASSSRGTSGSNLSYEQYF.

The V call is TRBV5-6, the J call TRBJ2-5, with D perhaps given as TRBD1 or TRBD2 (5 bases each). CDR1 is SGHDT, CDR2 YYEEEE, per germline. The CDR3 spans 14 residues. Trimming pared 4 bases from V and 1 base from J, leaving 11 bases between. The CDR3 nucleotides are TGTGCCAGCAGCCTCCGGGGCCTCCAAGAGACCCAGTACTTC. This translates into CASSLRGLQETQYF.

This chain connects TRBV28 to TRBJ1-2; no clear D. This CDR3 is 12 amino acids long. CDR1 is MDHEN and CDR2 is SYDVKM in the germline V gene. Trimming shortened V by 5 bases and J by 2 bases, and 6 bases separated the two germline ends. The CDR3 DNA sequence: TGTGCCAGCAGTGACGGCAACTATGGCTACACCTTC. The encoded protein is CASSDGNYGYTF.

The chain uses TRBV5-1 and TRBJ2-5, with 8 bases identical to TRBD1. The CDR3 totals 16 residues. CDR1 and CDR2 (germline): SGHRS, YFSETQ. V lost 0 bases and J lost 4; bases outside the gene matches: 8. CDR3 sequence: CASSLEGAGGLETQYF. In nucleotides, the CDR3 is TGCGCCAGCAGCTTGGAGGGGGCAGGGGGCCTAGAGACCCAGTACTTC.

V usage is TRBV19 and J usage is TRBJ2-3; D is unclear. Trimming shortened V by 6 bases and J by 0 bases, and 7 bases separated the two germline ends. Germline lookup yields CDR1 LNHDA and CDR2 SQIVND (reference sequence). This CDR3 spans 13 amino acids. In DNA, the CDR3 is TGTGCCAGTAGGCAAAGTAGCACAGATACGCAGTATTTT. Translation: CASRQSSTDTQYF.

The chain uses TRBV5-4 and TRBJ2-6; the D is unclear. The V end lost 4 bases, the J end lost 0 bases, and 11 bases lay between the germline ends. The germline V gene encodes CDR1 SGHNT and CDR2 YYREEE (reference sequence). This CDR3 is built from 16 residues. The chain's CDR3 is CASSPLPSSGANVLTF. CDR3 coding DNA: TGTGCCAGCAGCCCCCTGCCAAGCTCTGGGGCCAACGTCCTGACTTTC.

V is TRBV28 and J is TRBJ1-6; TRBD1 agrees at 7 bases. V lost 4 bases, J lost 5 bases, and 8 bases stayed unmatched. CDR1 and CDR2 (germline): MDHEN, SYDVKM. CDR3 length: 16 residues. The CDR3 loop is CASSSFPGQNNSPLHF. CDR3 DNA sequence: TGTGCCAGCAGTTCATTCCCGGGACAGAATAATTCACCCCTCCACTTT.

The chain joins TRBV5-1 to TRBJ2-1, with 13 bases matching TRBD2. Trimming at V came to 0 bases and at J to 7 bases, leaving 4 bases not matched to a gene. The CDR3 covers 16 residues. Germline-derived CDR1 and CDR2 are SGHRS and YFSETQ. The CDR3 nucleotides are TGCGCCAGCAGCTTGGCCGGGACTAGCGGGAATAATGAGCAGTTCTTC. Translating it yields CASSLAGTSGNNEQFF.

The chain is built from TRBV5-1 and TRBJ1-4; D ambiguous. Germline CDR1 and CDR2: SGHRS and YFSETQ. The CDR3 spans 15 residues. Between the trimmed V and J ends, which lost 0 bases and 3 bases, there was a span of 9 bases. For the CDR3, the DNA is TGCGCCAGCAGCTTGGATGCCAGAGCTAATGAAAAACTGTTTTTT. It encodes CASSLDARANEKLFF. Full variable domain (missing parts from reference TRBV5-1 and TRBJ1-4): KAGVTQTPRYLIKTRGQQVTLSCSPISGHRSVSWYQQTPGQGLQFLFEYFSETQRNKGNFPGRFSGRQFSNSRSEMNVSTLELGDSALYLCASSLDARANEKLFFGSGTQLSVL.

The CDR3 spells CSAMTGQTINGYTF. CDR3 nucleotide sequence: TGCAGCGCCATGACGGGGCAAACAATAAATGGCTACACCTTC. The chain carries TRBV29-1 and TRBJ1-2, with D tentatively TRBD1 (5 bases). This CDR3 contains 14 residues. Germline V gene data show CDR1 as SQVTM and CDR2 as ANQGSEA. The V end lost 7 bases, the J end lost 6 bases, and 21 bases lay between the germline ends.

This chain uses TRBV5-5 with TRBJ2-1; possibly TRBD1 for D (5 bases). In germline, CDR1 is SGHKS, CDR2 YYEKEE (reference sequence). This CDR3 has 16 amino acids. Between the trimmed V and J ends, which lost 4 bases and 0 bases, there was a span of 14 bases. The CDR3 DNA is TGTGCCAGCAGCGCTGGGGCGGCAAGCTCCTACAATGAGCAGTTCTTC. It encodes CASSAGAASSYNEQFF.

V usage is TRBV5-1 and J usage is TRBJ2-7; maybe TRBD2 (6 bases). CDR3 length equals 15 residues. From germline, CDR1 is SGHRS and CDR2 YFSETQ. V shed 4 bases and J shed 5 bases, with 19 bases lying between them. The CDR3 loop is CASSASGFKSDEQYF. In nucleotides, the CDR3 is TGCGCCAGCAGCGCGAGCGGGTTTAAGAGCGACGAGCAGTACTTC. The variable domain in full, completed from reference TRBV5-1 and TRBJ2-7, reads KAGVTQTPRYLIKTRGQQVTLSCSPISGHRSVSWYQQTPGQGLQFLFEYFSETQRNKGNFPGRFSGRQFSNSRSEMNVSTLELGDSALYLCASSASGFKSDEQYFGPGTRLTVT.

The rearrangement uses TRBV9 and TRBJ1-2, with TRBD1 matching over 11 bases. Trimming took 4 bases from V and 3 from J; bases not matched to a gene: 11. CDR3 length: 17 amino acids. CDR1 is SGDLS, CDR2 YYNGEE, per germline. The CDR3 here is CASSHGQGATIHYGYTF. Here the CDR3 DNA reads TGTGCCAGCAGCCACGGACAGGGGGCAACCATTCACTATGGCTACACCTTC.